These T cell receptor beta chains were read from a single sample in a study of vaccination and CD4 T cells after COVID-19. TCRdb reprocessed the PCR reads with MiXCR, giving one entry per CDR3 protein. Of tens of thousands of distinct CDR3 sequences detected, 58% appear once; the ten largest clones hold approximately 2.8%. These TCRs' antigens remain unknown. Input material: CD4+ T cells from blood, cultured in vitro. The receptors originated from a human donor who had recovered from COVID-19. Each CDR3 is given with its conserved first and last residue. Each record gives: clone size, V gene, D gene, J gene, CDR3 protein, CDR3 DNA. D genes are given only for firm matches. Clone size is shown for a subset of rows, as once, few, many or a class of expanded clone.

abundance: .
v_gene: TRBV20-1
d_gene: .
j_gene: TRBJ2-1
CDR3aa: CSASGDGPFEQFF
CDR3nt: TGCAGTGCTAGCGGAGACGGGCCGTTTGAGCAGTTCTTC

abundance: .
v_gene: TRBV6-2/TRBV6-3
d_gene: TRBD1
j_gene: TRBJ2-7
CDR3aa: CASSSGGRSYEQYF
CDR3nt: TGTGCCAGCAGTTCAGGGGGTCGCTCCTACGAGCAGTACTTC

abundance: .
v_gene: TRBV7-2
d_gene: TRBD1
j_gene: TRBJ2-2
CDR3aa: CASSLAGTDTGELFF
CDR3nt: TGTGCCAGCAGCTTAGCGGGGACAGACACCGGGGAGCTGTTTTTT

abundance: .
v_gene: TRBV20-1
d_gene: .
j_gene: TRBJ1-5
CDR3aa: CSATVGSNQPQHF
CDR3nt: TGCAGTGCTACAGTCGGTAGCAATCAGCCCCAGCATTTT

abundance: .
v_gene: TRBV10-3
d_gene: TRBD2
j_gene: TRBJ2-3
CDR3aa: CAISDRRGGTDTQYF
CDR3nt: TGTGCCATCTCAGACAGGCGGGGGGGCACAGATACGCAGTATTTT

abundance: few
v_gene: TRBV7-6
d_gene: .
j_gene: TRBJ1-1
CDR3aa: CASSPSPGRSGAEAFF
CDR3nt: TGTGCCAGCAGCCCAAGCCCAGGGAGGTCTGGGGCTGAAGCTTTCTTT

abundance: few
v_gene: TRBV20-1
d_gene: .
j_gene: TRBJ2-5
CDR3aa: CSARGPPQETQYF
CDR3nt: TGCAGTGCTAGGGGACCACCCCAAGAGACCCAGTACTTC

abundance: .
v_gene: TRBV5-1
d_gene: .
j_gene: TRBJ1-2
CDR3aa: CASSLGDKNYGYTF
CDR3nt: TGCGCCAGCAGCTTGGGGGACAAGAACTATGGCTACACCTTC

abundance: .
v_gene: TRBV18
d_gene: .
j_gene: TRBJ2-2
CDR3aa: CASSQALTSNTGELFF
CDR3nt: TGTGCCAGCTCACAGGCCCTAACTTCGAACACCGGGGAGCTGTTTTTT

abundance: .
v_gene: TRBV7-3
d_gene: .
j_gene: TRBJ2-3
CDR3aa: CASSLTAADHTDTQYF
CDR3nt: TGTGCCAGCAGCTTAACGGCAGCGGACCACACAGATACGCAGTATTTT

abundance: .
v_gene: TRBV4-1
d_gene: .
j_gene: TRBJ2-7
CDR3aa: CASSPERAGHSYEQYF
CDR3nt: TGCGCCAGCAGCCCCGAGCGGGCAGGGCACTCCTACGAGCAGTACTTC

abundance: few
v_gene: TRBV7-9
d_gene: .
j_gene: TRBJ1-6
CDR3aa: CASSLVDNSPLHF
CDR3nt: TGTGCCAGCAGCTTGGTTGATAATTCACCCCTCCACTTT

abundance: .
v_gene: TRBV4-3
d_gene: TRBD2
j_gene: TRBJ2-5
CDR3aa: CASSQDRERGGAETQYF
CDR3nt: TGCGCCAGCAGCCAAGATCGAGAGCGGGGGGGCGCAGAGACCCAGTACTTC

abundance: .
v_gene: TRBV18
d_gene: .
j_gene: TRBJ2-5
CDR3aa: CASSTGSPETQYF
CDR3nt: TGTGCCAGCTCAACAGGGTCTCCAGAGACCCAGTACTTC

abundance: .
v_gene: TRBV30
d_gene: .
j_gene: TRBJ2-4
CDR3aa: CAWSGGRAVKNIQYF
CDR3nt: TGTGCCTGGAGTGGTGGGAGAGCGGTCAAAAACATTCAGTACTTC

abundance: .
v_gene: TRBV7-2
d_gene: .
j_gene: TRBJ2-2
CDR3aa: CASSNWAASGELFF
CDR3nt: TGTGCCAGCAGCAATTGGGCCGCGTCCGGGGAGCTGTTTTTT

abundance: few
v_gene: TRBV20-1
d_gene: TRBD2
j_gene: TRBJ2-5
CDR3aa: CSGDSGVQETQYF
CDR3nt: TGCAGTGGGGATAGCGGGGTCCAAGAGACCCAGTACTTC

abundance: few
v_gene: TRBV6-1
d_gene: TRBD1
j_gene: TRBJ1-1
CDR3aa: CASLEFHRGSGTEAFF
CDR3nt: TGTGCCAGCCTTGAATTCCACAGGGGGTCGGGCACTGAAGCTTTCTTT

abundance: .
v_gene: TRBV18
d_gene: .
j_gene: TRBJ1-2
CDR3aa: CASSPKGDGYTF
CDR3nt: TGTGCCAGCTCACCAAAAGGGGATGGCTACACCTTC

abundance: .
v_gene: TRBV19
d_gene: .
j_gene: TRBJ2-3
CDR3aa: CAISERNTDTQYF
CDR3nt: TGTGCCATTTCGGAGAGAAACACAGATACGCAGTATTTT

abundance: few
v_gene: TRBV7-2
d_gene: .
j_gene: TRBJ2-7
CDR3aa: CASSSDRTWQYF
CDR3nt: TGTGCCAGCAGCTCCGACAGGACATGGCAGTACTTC

abundance: .
v_gene: TRBV6-1
d_gene: .
j_gene: TRBJ1-1
CDR3aa: CASSTGGEVSEAFF
CDR3nt: TGTGCCAGCAGCACGGGGGGGGAAGTCTCTGAAGCTTTCTTT

abundance: .
v_gene: TRBV11-2
d_gene: .
j_gene: TRBJ1-5
CDR3aa: CASSLDRNYQPQHF
CDR3nt: TGTGCCAGCAGCTTAGATAGAAACTATCAGCCCCAGCATTTT

abundance: few
v_gene: TRBV10-3
d_gene: TRBD1
j_gene: TRBJ1-2
CDR3aa: CAISEEDRGTYGYTF
CDR3nt: TGTGCCATCAGTGAAGAAGACAGGGGCACCTATGGCTACACCTTC

abundance: .
v_gene: TRBV20-1
d_gene: .
j_gene: TRBJ1-5
CDR3aa: CSARDPGGRVQPQHF
CDR3nt: TGCAGTGCTAGAGATCCGGGGGGCAGGGTTCAGCCCCAGCATTTT

abundance: .
v_gene: TRBV27
d_gene: TRBD1
j_gene: TRBJ1-1
CDR3aa: CASRSPAGGANTEAFF
CDR3nt: TGTGCCAGCAGATCACCGGCAGGGGGTGCGAACACTGAAGCTTTCTTT

abundance: .
v_gene: TRBV20-1
d_gene: .
j_gene: TRBJ2-6
CDR3aa: CSAADKTSGANVLTF
CDR3nt: TGCAGTGCTGCGGACAAAACCTCTGGGGCCAACGTCCTGACTTTC

abundance: few
v_gene: TRBV10-3
d_gene: TRBD1
j_gene: TRBJ1-2
CDR3aa: CAISRTGARDYGYTF
CDR3nt: TGTGCCATCAGTAGAACAGGGGCGCGAGACTATGGCTACACCTTC

abundance: .
v_gene: TRBV6-1
d_gene: TRBD2
j_gene: TRBJ2-1
CDR3aa: CASSEELGTSEQFF
CDR3nt: TGTGCCAGCAGTGAAGAATTAGGGACTAGTGAGCAGTTCTTC

abundance: .
v_gene: TRBV28
d_gene: TRBD1
j_gene: TRBJ2-2
CDR3aa: CASSPTGDNTGELFF
CDR3nt: TGTGCCAGCAGCCCTACAGGGGACAACACCGGGGAGCTGTTTTTT

abundance: few
v_gene: TRBV20-1
d_gene: .
j_gene: TRBJ1-4
CDR3aa: CSAGAGFRDEKLFF
CDR3nt: TGCAGTGCTGGGGCAGGGTTTAGGGATGAAAAACTGTTTTTT

abundance: once
v_gene: TRBV12-5
d_gene: TRBD1
j_gene: TRBJ2-7
CDR3aa: CASGLGGQGSEQYF
CDR3nt: TGTGCTAGTGGTTTGGGAGGACAGGGGAGCGAGCAGTACTTC

abundance: .
v_gene: TRBV5-1
d_gene: TRBD2
j_gene: TRBJ2-5
CDR3aa: CASSLGTSGETQYF
CDR3nt: TGCGCCAGCAGCTTAGGTACTAGCGGAGAGACCCAGTACTTC

abundance: .
v_gene: TRBV7-9
d_gene: .
j_gene: TRBJ1-5
CDR3aa: CASDSSHSNQPQHF
CDR3nt: TGTGCCAGCGACAGCAGCCATAGCAATCAGCCCCAGCATTTT

abundance: once
v_gene: TRBV20-1
d_gene: TRBD1
j_gene: TRBJ2-4
CDR3aa: CSASVPGTGKNIQYF
CDR3nt: TGCAGTGCTAGCGTCCCCGGGACAGGGAAAAACATTCAGTACTTC

abundance: .
v_gene: TRBV7-9
d_gene: .
j_gene: TRBJ2-5
CDR3aa: CASSWHQETQYF
CDR3nt: TGTGCCAGCAGCTGGCACCAGGAGACCCAGTACTTC

abundance: .
v_gene: TRBV7-8
d_gene: TRBD1
j_gene: TRBJ1-2
CDR3aa: CASSTPGTGINYGYTF
CDR3nt: TGTGCCAGCAGCACCCCCGGGACAGGGATTAACTATGGCTACACCTTC

abundance: .
v_gene: TRBV6-2/TRBV6-3
d_gene: .
j_gene: TRBJ1-5
CDR3aa: CANRGGSKSNQPQHF
CDR3nt: TGTGCCAACCGAGGGGGGTCGAAAAGCAATCAGCCCCAGCATTTT

abundance: few
v_gene: TRBV7-6
d_gene: TRBD1
j_gene: TRBJ2-2
CDR3aa: CASSQRDRGITGELFF
CDR3nt: TGTGCCAGCAGCCAGAGGGACAGGGGAATAACCGGGGAGCTGTTTTTT

abundance: .
v_gene: TRBV7-6
d_gene: .
j_gene: TRBJ2-5
CDR3aa: CASSWGMGEQETQYF
CDR3nt: TGTGCCAGCAGCTGGGGGATGGGGGAGCAAGAGACCCAGTACTTC

abundance: .
v_gene: TRBV24-1
d_gene: TRBD1
j_gene: TRBJ2-2
CDR3aa: CATRDRGDTGELFF
CDR3nt: TGTGCCACCAGGGACAGGGGAGACACCGGGGAGCTGTTTTTT

abundance: once
v_gene: TRBV27
d_gene: .
j_gene: TRBJ1-2
CDR3aa: CASSLSSTVYYGYTF
CDR3nt: TGTGCCAGCAGTTTATCTTCCACGGTCTACTATGGCTACACCTTC

abundance: few
v_gene: TRBV2
d_gene: TRBD1
j_gene: TRBJ1-1
CDR3aa: CASSAGTGSTEAFF
CDR3nt: TGTGCCAGCAGTGCTGGGACAGGGAGTACTGAAGCTTTCTTT

abundance: few
v_gene: TRBV20-1
d_gene: .
j_gene: TRBJ1-2
CDR3aa: CSARGGTLYGYTF
CDR3nt: TGCAGTGCTAGAGGCGGGACACTATATGGCTACACCTTC

abundance: few
v_gene: TRBV20-1
d_gene: TRBD1
j_gene: TRBJ1-2
CDR3aa: CSARALQGRIYGYTF
CDR3nt: TGCAGTGCTAGAGCCCTACAGGGGCGCATCTATGGCTACACCTTC

abundance: .
v_gene: TRBV14
d_gene: .
j_gene: TRBJ2-3
CDR3aa: CASSQDDRSTDTQYF
CDR3nt: TGTGCCAGCAGCCAAGATGACAGGAGCACAGATACGCAGTATTTT

abundance: few
v_gene: TRBV11-2
d_gene: .
j_gene: TRBJ1-6
CDR3aa: CASSLETDSPLHF
CDR3nt: TGTGCCAGCAGCTTAGAAACAGATTCACCCCTCCACTTT

abundance: .
v_gene: TRBV11-3
d_gene: .
j_gene: TRBJ1-1
CDR3aa: CASSLVSTEAFF
CDR3nt: TGTGCCAGCAGCTTAGTGAGTACCGAAGCTTTCTTT

abundance: .
v_gene: TRBV27
d_gene: .
j_gene: TRBJ1-5
CDR3aa: CASSFRGYSNQPQHF
CDR3nt: TGTGCCAGCAGTTTCAGGGGCTATAGCAATCAGCCCCAGCATTTT

abundance: .
v_gene: TRBV7-2
d_gene: .
j_gene: TRBJ1-5
CDR3aa: CASSLALGNQPQHF
CDR3nt: TGTGCCAGCAGCTTAGCCTTGGGCAATCAGCCCCAGCATTTT

abundance: .
v_gene: TRBV18
d_gene: TRBD1
j_gene: TRBJ2-7
CDR3aa: CASSPAGQASYEQYF
CDR3nt: TGTGCCAGCTCACCAGCCGGACAGGCCTCCTACGAGCAGTACTTC

abundance: .
v_gene: TRBV20-1
d_gene: .
j_gene: TRBJ1-5
CDR3aa: CSARGGDSPNQPQHF
CDR3nt: TGCAGTGCTAGAGGAGGCGACAGCCCTAATCAGCCCCAGCATTTT

abundance: .
v_gene: TRBV7-2
d_gene: .
j_gene: TRBJ2-2
CDR3aa: CASSLRSSANTGELFF
CDR3nt: TGTGCCAGCAGCTTGCGGTCCTCCGCGAACACCGGGGAGCTGTTTTTT

abundance: .
v_gene: TRBV7-2
d_gene: TRBD1
j_gene: TRBJ1-3
CDR3aa: CASSKADRAGNTIYF
CDR3nt: TGTGCCAGCAGCAAGGCCGACAGGGCTGGAAACACCATATATTTT

abundance: .
v_gene: TRBV7-8
d_gene: .
j_gene: TRBJ2-1
CDR3aa: CASRPDGGGVGPNEQFF
CDR3nt: TGTGCCAGCCGCCCGGACGGGGGTGGGGTCGGGCCCAATGAGCAGTTCTTC

abundance: .
v_gene: TRBV6-5
d_gene: TRBD1
j_gene: TRBJ2-7
CDR3aa: CASSYRQGHEQYF
CDR3nt: TGTGCCAGCAGTTACCGACAGGGCCACGAGCAGTACTTC

abundance: .
v_gene: TRBV27
d_gene: TRBD1
j_gene: TRBJ1-6
CDR3aa: CASSFPRQGDSPLHF
CDR3nt: TGTGCCAGCAGTTTCCCCAGACAGGGGGATTCACCCCTCCACTTT